The 14 T cell receptor beta chains below were found in one sample sequenced in a study of OX40 agonist ivuxolimab in advanced cancers. Sequenced by immunoSEQ multiplex PCR; TCRdb stores in-frame clones only, minus some. Among over 100,000 clones listed, around 87% were seen once. Specimen: CD4+ or CD8+ T cells sorted from blood, collected in a trial of the OX40 agonist ivuxolimab. The receptors stem from an adult with an advanced solid tumor such as melanoma, head and neck, liver or kidney cancer.

The rearrangement uses TRBV7-9 and TRBJ2-5, with a possible D match to TRBD2 (6 bases). The germline gives CDR1 SEHNR, CDR2 FQNEAQ (reference sequence). V was shortened by 1 base and J by 2 bases, with 11 bases between the two germline ends. The CDR3 is 15 amino acids. CDR3 nucleotide sequence: TGTGCCAGCAGCTTAGTTGGGACTTCTCAAGAGACCCAGTACTTC. Encoded protein: CASSLVGTSQETQYF.

This clone was recorded only once. V gene TRBV10-3 combines with J gene TRBJ2-7; 7 nucleotides agree with TRBD1. Germline V gives CDR1 ENHRY, CDR2 SYGVKD. CDR3 size: 13 residues. V shed 8 bases, J shed 0 bases, and the junction held 4 bases outside the gene matches. CDR3 residues: CAIGDSFSYEQYF. The CDR3 region has the DNA TGTGCCATCGGGGACAGCTTCTCCTACGAGCAGTACTTC.

The chain links TRBV5-1 to TRBJ1-2, with D perhaps matching TRBD1 (6 bases). With 2 bases removed from V and 2 bases from J, the gap between germline ends came to 13 bases. CDR1 and CDR2 from the germline V gene are SGHRS and YFSETQ. CDR3 size: 15 residues. The CDR3 nucleotides are TGCGCCAGCAGCTTCGGGGGAGGACAGAACTATGGCTACACCTTC. This sequence encodes CASSFGGGQNYGYTF.

A few counts support this clone. V is TRBV4-2 and J is TRBJ1-6; D is unclear. Germline lookup yields CDR1 LGHNA and CDR2 YNFKEQ. The CDR3 is 13 residues long. Trimming took 1 base from V and 14 from J, leaving 12 bases between them. This CDR3 reads CASSQVEPPSLHF. The CDR3 nucleotides are TGTGCCAGCAGCCAAGTTGAACCTCCATCCCTCCACTTT.

The chain recombines TRBV6-6 with TRBJ2-5; 7 nucleotides line up with TRBD1. The CDR3 is 13 amino acids. Trimming took 5 bases from V and 6 from J; bases not matched to a gene: 6. Germline V gene lookup returns CDR1 MNHNY and CDR2 SVGAGI (reference sequence). The CDR3 nucleotides read TGTGCCAGCAGTCCCCGGGACAGCAAGACCCAGTACTTC. This gives the protein CASSPRDSKTQYF.

V and J are TRBV7-9 and TRBJ2-5, with 9 positions matching TRBD2. V shed 5 bases and J 2 bases; nucleotides not matched to a gene: 9. The germline CDR1 and CDR2 sequences are SEHNR and FQNEAQ (reference sequence). This CDR3 is built from 16 residues. CDR3 sequence (DNA): TGTGCCAGCAGCCGATACACTAGCGGGCGACAAGAGACCCAGTACTTC. It specifies CASSRYTSGRQETQYF.

The genes are TRBV30 and TRBJ2-3; TRBD2 agrees at 11 bases. Germline CDR1 is GTSNPN and CDR2 is SVGIG (reference sequence). V was clipped by 1 base and J by 0 bases; unmatched bases: 6. The CDR3 is made up of 17 amino acids. The CDR3 DNA is TGTGCCTGGAGTGCCGGGACTAGCGGAATCAGCACAGATACGCAGTATTTT. Protein product: CAWSAGTSGISTDTQYF.

This chain connects TRBV7-6 to TRBJ1-2, with TRBD1 as a possible D gene (5 bases). With 1 base removed from V and 7 bases from J, the gap between germline ends came to 13 bases. Germline loops: CDR1 SGHVS, CDR2 FNYEAQ. The CDR3 spans 14 residues. As DNA, the CDR3 is TGTGCCAGCAGCTTAGAGGAGGGGCGCGGTGGCTACACCTTC. It translates to CASSLEEGRGGYTF.

Here the CDR3 reads CASSLDRARLYEQYF. Here the CDR3 DNA reads TGTGCCAGCAGTCTTGACAGGGCCCGTTTGTACGAGCAGTACTTC. This chain joins TRBV28 and TRBJ2-7, with 7 positions matching TRBD1. The V segment lost 5 bases and the J segment 4 bases; nucleotides outside the gene matches: 11. Germline CDR1 MDHEN, CDR2 SYDVKM. The CDR3 spans 15 residues. Drawing the rest from reference TRBV28 and TRBJ2-7, the complete variable domain is DVKVTQSSRYLVKRTGEKVFLECVQDMDHENMFWYRQDPGLGLRLIYFSYDVKMKEKGDIPEGYSVSREKKERFSLILESASTNQTSMYLCASSLDRARLYEQYFGPGTRLTVT.

This chain joins TRBV2 and TRBJ2-3; 10 nucleotides line up with TRBD2. Germline V lookup: CDR1 SNHLY, CDR2 FYNNEI. This CDR3 is built from 16 residues. Unmatched junction bases numbered 8, after V lost 7 bases and J lost 1 base. For the CDR3, the DNA is TGTGCCAGCACGGGGACCCTAGCGGGGGGCACAGATACGCAGTATTTT. As protein: CASTGTLAGGTDTQYF.

The chain employs TRBV7-2 and TRBJ1-6; 8 bases align to TRBD1. Germline V lookup: CDR1 SGHTA, CDR2 FQGNSA. The V and J ends lost 6 bases and 8 bases, in that order; junction bases with no gene match: 6. CDR3 length: 14 amino acids. CDR3 loop: CASRPGQGYSPLHF. The CDR3 DNA is TGTGCCAGCAGACCAGGACAGGGTTATTCACCCCTCCACTTT.

This rearrangement joins TRBV6-5 to TRBJ2-7; perhaps TRBD2 as D (6 bases). The V and J ends lost 10 bases and 6 bases respectively, with 16 bases between them. The CDR3 sequence is 12 residues long. Germline V lookup: CDR1 MNHEY, CDR2 SVGAGI. The CDR3 is CATRGINSEQYF. The CDR3 DNA is TGTGCCACCCGGGGGATAAATTCCGAGCAGTACTTC.

The J gene is TRBJ2-1, the V gene TRBV28; TRBD2 matches 16 bases. The CDR3 is made up of 18 amino acids. J gave up 9 bases and V 4 bases, and 12 bases lay outside the gene matches. Germline V gene lookup returns CDR1 MDHEN and CDR2 SYDVKM. The CDR3 DNA reads as TGTGCCAGCAGTTCCTTTCAGGGGACTAGCGGGGGGGCCGCTGAGCAGTTCTTC. It yields the protein CASSSFQGTSGGAAEQFF.

This clone is a singleton in its sample. This rearrangement joins TRBV5-1 to TRBJ2-7, with 9 nucleotides matching TRBD1. The germline CDR1 and CDR2 sequences are SGHRS and YFSETQ. The CDR3 totals 16 residues. V lost 4 bases and J lost 0; bases outside the gene matches: 8. This CDR3 reads CASSRGGTGISYEQYF. The DNA for the CDR3 is TGCGCCAGCAGCCGAGGAGGGACAGGGATCTCCTACGAGCAGTACTTC.